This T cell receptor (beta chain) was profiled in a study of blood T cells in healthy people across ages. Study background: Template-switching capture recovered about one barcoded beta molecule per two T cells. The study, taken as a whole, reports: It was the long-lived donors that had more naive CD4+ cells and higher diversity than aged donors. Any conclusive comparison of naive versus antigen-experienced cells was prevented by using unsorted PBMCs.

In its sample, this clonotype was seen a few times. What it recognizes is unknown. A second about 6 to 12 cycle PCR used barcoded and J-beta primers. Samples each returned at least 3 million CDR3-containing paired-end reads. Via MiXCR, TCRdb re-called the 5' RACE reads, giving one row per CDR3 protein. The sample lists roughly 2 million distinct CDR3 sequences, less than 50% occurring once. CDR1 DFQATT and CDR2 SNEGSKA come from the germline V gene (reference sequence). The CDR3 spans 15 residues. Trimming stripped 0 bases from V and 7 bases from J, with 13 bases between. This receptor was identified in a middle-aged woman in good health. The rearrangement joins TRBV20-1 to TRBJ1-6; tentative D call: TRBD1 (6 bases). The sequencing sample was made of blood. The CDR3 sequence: CSARDSRGGNSPLHF. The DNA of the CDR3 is TGCAGTGCTAGAGATTCCCGAGGGGGAAATTCACCCCTCCACTTT.